This T cell receptor (beta chain) appears in the sequencing data of a study of shared clonotypes between healthy human individuals. Spread over ten immunoSEQ deep assay plates, unsorted PBMC DNA underwent sequencing. TCRdb keeps only in-frame clones here, not all; method: immunoSEQ multiplex PCR. The sample lists approximately 510,000 clones, 79% occurring once. V was shortened by 3 bases and J by 5 bases, with 5 bases between the two germline ends. Germline assignment: CDR1 DFQATT and CDR2 SNEGSKA (reference sequence). The CDR3 loop spans 11 amino acids. Input material: PBMCs. This TCR was recovered from a woman in her thirties or forties in good health. Some clones in this sample may be carry-over from other donors' samples. This chain uses TRBV20-1 with TRBJ1-5; D is uncertain. The CDR3 DNA follows: TGCAGTGCTAGCCGAGATCAGCCCCAGCATTTT. Translated: CSASRDQPQHF.